The source of this T cell receptor (beta chain) is a study of blood T cell repertoires in COVID-19. As for the study in general: Samples came from the United States, Italy and Spain, spanning acute and convalescent COVID-19. Sources were T cells, B-cell-depleted T cells, or PBMCs; the material itself was cDNA or gDNA.

This CDR3 contains 18 residues. V shed 1 base, J shed 0 bases, and the junction held 8 bases outside the gene matches. Germline loops: CDR1 LGHDT, CDR2 YNNKEL (reference sequence). In the original processing: Counts of nucleated cells, estimated from reference gene primer amplification, were obtained. This table comes from immunoSEQ multiplex PCR, and its TCRdb copy is limited to in-frame clones, with some not included. V and J calls and clone size come straight from that table; D and trimming were deduced from the DNA. This table holds fewer than 250,000 clones, around 87% found once. The chain couples TRBV3-1 (or the pseudogene TRBV3-2) to TRBJ1-5, with TRBD1 matching 8 bases. This sequence originates from a man aged 55 to 70 with acute or convalescent COVID-19. The sequenced sample was peripheral blood. The CDR3 is CASSQGRTGHNSNQPQHF. The CDR3 nucleotides are TGTGCCAGCAGCCAAGGTAGGACAGGGCATAATAGCAATCAGCCCCAGCATTTT.